The present T cell receptor beta chain was sequenced within a study of CD8 T cells in ankylosing spondylitis. Study outcomes and limitations: For ankylosing spondylitis blood, a TCR beta motif of under ten highly homologous variants appeared characteristic. Within peripheral blood, clones linked to disease were CD8+ and relatively rare. The study looked at matched synovial fluid samples from ankylosing spondylitis patients. Disease-linked clones were reported to be significantly enriched there.

Quantitative molecular-barcoded 5'-RACE generated the TCR beta libraries. MiXCR, run by TCRdb on the 5' RACE reads, gives a single entry per CDR3 protein. Of about 500,000 distinct CDR3 sequences in the sample, roughly 5.2% were seen once. V gave up 0 bases and J gave up 6 bases, with 12 bases separating them. CDR3 size: 14 residues. Per germline, CDR1 SGHRS and CDR2 YFSETQ. This clonotype was observed at least ten times. Antigen unknown. The chain uses TRBV5-1 and TRBJ1-2, with D perhaps matching TRBD1 (5 bases). The receptor's source is a male donor with ankylosing spondylitis. The sequencing input was blood, either unsorted or a sorted T cell fraction (not recorded which). CDR3 DNA: TGCGCCAGCAGCTTGGGGCCCGGGGACGATGGCTACACCTTC. This gives the protein CASSLGPGDDGYTF. Full variable domain (rest looked up from reference TRBV5-1 and TRBJ1-2): KAGVTQTPRYLIKTRGQQVTLSCSPISGHRSVSWYQQTPGQGLQFLFEYFSETQRNKGNFPGRFSGRQFSNSRSEMNVSTLELGDSALYLCASSLGPGDDGYTFGSGTRLTVV.